This is a list of T cell receptor beta chains from one sample in a study of cytomegalovirus exposure and HLA in healthy donors. The data were produced by immunoSEQ multiplex PCR, yet TCRdb's version contains in-frame clones alone and is incomplete. The table records tens of thousands of clones, about 76% of them present only once. The sequencing input was PBMCs. The receptors derive from a man aged 45 to 65 in good health and CMV-seronegative. The CDR3 runs from the conserved cysteine through the conserved F or W. The D gene is left open where the match is weak. Where a row states a size, it is once, few, many or the class of an expanded clone; other rows omit it.

TRBD1 TRBJ2-1 - TRBV7-9 CASSSGTGVYNEQFF TGTGCCAGCAGCTCCGGGACAGGGGTCTACAATGAGCAGTTCTTC
- TRBJ2-1 - TRBV28 CASSPPRSSYNEQFF TGTGCCAGCAGCCCTCCACGGAGCTCCTACAATGAGCAGTTCTTC
- TRBJ2-2 - TRBV6-5 CASSSYTGELFF TGTGCCAGCAGTAGCTACACCGGGGAGCTGTTTTTT
- TRBJ2-7 few TRBV27 CASSPAWGDYEQYF TGTGCCAGCAGTCCTGCCTGGGGGGACTACGAGCAGTACTTC
TRBD1 TRBJ1-4 - TRBV11-2 CASSFGGQGGEKLFF TGTGCCAGCAGCTTCGGCGGGCAGGGGGGTGAAAAACTGTTTTTT
- TRBJ2-1 - TRBV7-2 CASSLSTDNEQFF TGTGCCAGCAGCTTAAGTACTGACAATGAGCAGTTCTTC
- TRBJ1-5 - TRBV6-5 CATAAGANQPQHF TGTGCCACCGCCGCAGGGGCCAATCAGCCCCAGCATTTT
- TRBJ2-1 - TRBV29-1 CSVERLGIYNEQFF TGCAGCGTTGAAAGACTTGGCATCTACAATGAGCAGTTCTTC
- TRBJ1-4 - TRBV19 CASRLSGSTNEKLFF TGTGCCAGTAGACTTTCGGGGTCAACTAATGAAAAACTGTTTTTT
- TRBJ1-6 - TRBV9 CASSGQTANNSPLHF TGTGCCAGCAGCGGCCAGACAGCAAATAATTCACCCCTCCACTTT
TRBD1 TRBJ1-6 - TRBV27 CASRTGESPLHF TGTGCCAGCAGGACAGGGGAATCACCCCTCCACTTT
TRBD2 TRBJ2-3 few TRBV5-1 CASSPLGTSGPSTDTQYF TGCGCCAGCAGCCCCCTGGGCACTAGCGGGCCTAGCACAGATACGCAGTATTTT
TRBD1 TRBJ1-1 - TRBV6-5 CASILDRAGTEAFF TGTGCCAGCATCTTGGACAGGGCGGGGACTGAAGCTTTCTTT
- TRBJ2-2 - TRBV19 CASSPSRFAPRNTGELFF TGTGCCAGTAGCCCCTCCCGGTTTGCTCCAAGGAACACCGGGGAGCTGTTTTTT
TRBD2 TRBJ2-7 - TRBV28 CASTSGSSYEQYF TGTGCCAGCACTAGCGGGAGCTCCTACGAGCAGTACTTC
- TRBJ2-6 few TRBV5-1 CASSLMAAGANVLTF TGCGCCAGCAGCTTGATGGCGGCTGGGGCCAACGTCCTGACTTTC
TRBD1 TRBJ2-3 - TRBV6-1 CASSEGQGADTQYF TGTGCCAGCAGTGAAGGGCAGGGGGCAGATACGCAGTATTTT
- TRBJ1-5 few TRBV10-1 CAVYQPQHF TGCGCCGTATATCAGCCCCAGCATTTT
TRBD1 TRBJ2-3 - TRBV4-2 CASSQDDRGRKYF TGTGCCAGCAGCCAGGACGACAGGGGACGTAAGTATTTT
TRBD2 TRBJ2-5 few TRBV29-1 CSVITAGLRETQYF TGCAGCGTCATCACTGCGGGACTACGGGAGACCCAGTACTTC
TRBD1 TRBJ1-5 - TRBV10-3 CAISESDRGNQPQHF TGTGCCATCAGTGAGTCTGACAGGGGGAATCAGCCCCAGCATTTT
TRBD1 TRBJ2-5 - TRBV19 CASSSTGVETQYF TGTGCCAGTAGTAGCACAGGGGTAGAGACCCAGTACTTC
- TRBJ2-2 - TRBV19 CASSMDWRAGELFF TGTGCCAGTAGTATGGATTGGAGAGCCGGGGAGCTGTTTTTT
TRBD1 TRBJ1-2 - TRBV4-1 CASSQVGQGPYGYTF TGCGCCAGCAGCCAAGTGGGACAGGGACCCTATGGCTACACCTTC
TRBD1 TRBJ1-2 - TRBV30 CAWRAGTGGAYGYTF TGTGCCTGGAGGGCCGGGACAGGGGGCGCTTACGGCTACACCTTC
- TRBJ1-2 - TRBV20-1 CSVGRGYGYTF TGCAGTGTTGGCAGGGGTTATGGCTACACCTTC
TRBD1 TRBJ2-7 - TRBV27 CASSFGQGMRSYEQYF TGTGCCAGCAGTTTCGGACAGGGGATGAGGTCCTACGAGCAGTACTTC
TRBD1 TRBJ2-6 - TRBV5-4 CASSPSSGGYTGANVLTF TGTGCCAGCAGCCCTAGCTCAGGGGGCTATACTGGGGCCAACGTCCTGACTTTC
TRBD1 TRBJ2-5 - TRBV19 CASSRTGGRSEETQYF TGTGCCAGTAGTAGGACAGGGGGCCGTTCCGAAGAGACCCAGTACTTC
TRBD1 TRBJ2-5 - TRBV9 CASSPRDRGREETQYF TGTGCCAGCAGCCCGCGGGACAGGGGGCGCGAGGAGACCCAGTACTTC